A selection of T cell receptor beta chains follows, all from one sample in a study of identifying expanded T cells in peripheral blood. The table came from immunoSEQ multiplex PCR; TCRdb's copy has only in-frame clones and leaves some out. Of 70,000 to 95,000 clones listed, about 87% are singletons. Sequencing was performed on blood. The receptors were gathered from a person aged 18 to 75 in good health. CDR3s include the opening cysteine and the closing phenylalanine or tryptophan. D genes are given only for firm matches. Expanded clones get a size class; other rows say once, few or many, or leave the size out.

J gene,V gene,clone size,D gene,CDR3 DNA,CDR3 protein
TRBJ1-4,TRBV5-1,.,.,TGCGCCAGCAGCTTGGGGACAACTAATGAAAAACTGTTTTTT,CASSLGTTNEKLFF
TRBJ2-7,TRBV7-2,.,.,TGTGCCAGCAGCCCCGGGGGCGGGACCTACGAGCAGTACTTC,CASSPGGGTYEQYF
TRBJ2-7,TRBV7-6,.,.,TGTGCCAGCAGCTTAAGGCAGGGGGGCTCCTACGAGCAGTACTTC,CASSLRQGGSYEQYF
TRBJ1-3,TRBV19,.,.,TGTGCCAGTAGTATCTTGAGGACCATATATTTT,CASSILRTIYF
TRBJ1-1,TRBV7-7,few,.,TGTGCCAGCAGCTTATCTAAGAACACTGAAGCTTTCTTT,CASSLSKNTEAFF
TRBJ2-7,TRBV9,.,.,TGTGCCAGCAGCCCCCGACAGGTGCCCTACGAGCAGTACTTC,CASSPRQVPYEQYF
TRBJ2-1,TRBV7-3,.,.,TGTGCCAGCAGCTTATTGGGGCACAATGAGCAGTTCTTC,CASSLLGHNEQFF
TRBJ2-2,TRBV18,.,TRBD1,TGTGCCAGCTCAGGTTGGACAGGGAACACCGGGGAGCTGTTTTTT,CASSGWTGNTGELFF
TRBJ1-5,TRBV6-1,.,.,TGTGCCAGCCGTTCCTTCGGGCGGATCAATCAGCCCCAGCATTTT,CASRSFGRINQPQHF
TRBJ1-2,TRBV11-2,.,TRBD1,TGTGCCAGCAGCCCGATCGATGACAGGGGAGGCTACACCTTC,CASSPIDDRGGYTF
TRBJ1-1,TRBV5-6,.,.,TGTGCCAGCAGCAAGAATGAAATGGGAGCTTTCTTT,CASSKNEMGAFF
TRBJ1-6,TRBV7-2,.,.,TGTGCCAGCAGCCCCCCCTCAGGGGATAATTCACCCCTCCACTTT,CASSPPSGDNSPLHF
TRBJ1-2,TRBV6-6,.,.,TGTGCCAGCAGGCGGGATAACTATGGCTACACCTTC,CASRRDNYGYTF
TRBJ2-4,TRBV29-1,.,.,TGCAGCATTGTGCTGGGGCTGAACATTCAGTACTTC,CSIVLGLNIQYF
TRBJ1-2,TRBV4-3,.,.,TGCGCCAGCAGCCAAGATAGTTCGTTCTATGGCTACACCTTC,CASSQDSSFYGYTF
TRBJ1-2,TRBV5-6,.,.,TGTGCCAGCAGCTTTGGACGGGACCATGGCTACACCTTC,CASSFGRDHGYTF
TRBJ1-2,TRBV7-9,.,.,TGTGCCAGCAGCCCTACCGGGACTGAGGGCACCTTC,CASSPTGTEGTF
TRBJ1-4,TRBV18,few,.,TGTGCCAGCTCACCGCGGGAGAGCAGAAATGAAAAACTGTTTTTT,CASSPRESRNEKLFF
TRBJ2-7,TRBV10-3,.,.,TGTGCCACCCAAAAAAGTTCCGGGGAGCAGTACTTC,CATQKSSGEQYF
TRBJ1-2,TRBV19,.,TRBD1,TGTGCCAGTAGTATGGGACAGGGATCAAACTATGGCTACACCTTC,CASSMGQGSNYGYTF
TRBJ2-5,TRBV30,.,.,TGTGCCTGGAGTGTAACGGGGAACCAGCAGTACTTC,CAWSVTGNQQYF
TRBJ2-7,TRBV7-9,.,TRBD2,TGTGCCAGCAGCCGGAGCCTACTAGCGGGGGCCCGGGTCTTC,CASSRSLLAGARVF
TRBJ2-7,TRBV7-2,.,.,TGTGCCAGCAGCTTAGCCTCCGAGAGCTCCTACGAGCAGTACTTC,CASSLASESSYEQYF
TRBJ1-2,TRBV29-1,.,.,TGCAGCGTTGAAGATCAAGGGAACTATGGCTACACCTTC,CSVEDQGNYGYTF
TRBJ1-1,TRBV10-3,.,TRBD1,TGTGCCATCAGTGAGTCAGGGACAGGGTCGGGGAACACTGAAGCTTTCTTT,CAISESGTGSGNTEAFF
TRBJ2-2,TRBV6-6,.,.,TGTGCCAGCACCCTGTCGAACACCGGGGAGCTGTTTTTT,CASTLSNTGELFF
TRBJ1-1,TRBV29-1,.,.,TGCAGCGTTAAACTACTGGATCAGGGAGGGAGTGAAGCTTTCTTT,CSVKLLDQGGSEAFF
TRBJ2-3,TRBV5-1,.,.,TGCGCCAGCAGCTCCACCTACGACAGCACAGATACGCAGTATTTT,CASSSTYDSTDTQYF
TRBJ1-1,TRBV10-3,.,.,TGTGCCATCAGTGAGTCCCGATCCATGAACACTGAAGCTTTCTTT,CAISESRSMNTEAFF
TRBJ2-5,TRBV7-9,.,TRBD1,TGTGCCAGCAGCTTAGTGGGACAGACCCAAGAGACCCAGTACTTC,CASSLVGQTQETQYF
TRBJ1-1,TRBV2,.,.,TGTGCCAGCAGTGTTTACACTGAAGCTTTCTTT,CASSVYTEAFF
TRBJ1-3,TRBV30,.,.,TGTGCCTGGAGTGTAGACCCCCGCCTCAACACCATATATTTT,CAWSVDPRLNTIYF
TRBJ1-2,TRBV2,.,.,TGTGCCAGCAGAGGGGAGGATGGCGGCTACACCTTC,CASRGEDGGYTF
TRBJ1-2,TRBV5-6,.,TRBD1,TGTGCCAGCAGCTTTCGACAGGGTTACTACACCTTC,CASSFRQGYYTF
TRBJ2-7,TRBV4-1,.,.,TGCGCCAGCAGCCAAGAGTGGAAGGTCACCTACGAGCAGTACTTC,CASSQEWKVTYEQYF
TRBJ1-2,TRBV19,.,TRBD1,TGTGCCAGTAGTATATATTCTGGGCCAGGGGGTGGCTACACCTTC,CASSIYSGPGGGYTF
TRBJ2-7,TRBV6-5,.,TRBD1,TGTGCCAGCAGACCCGGGGACAGGGTCTACGAGCAGTACTTC,CASRPGDRVYEQYF
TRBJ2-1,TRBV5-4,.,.,TGTGCCAGCAGCCCCGCAGCAGGGGGGGGTCGTCCCACCGGTGAGCAGTTCTTC,CASSPAAGGGRPTGEQFF
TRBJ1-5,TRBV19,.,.,TGTGCCAGTAGTATCAACAGAAATCAGCCCCAGCATTTT,CASSINRNQPQHF
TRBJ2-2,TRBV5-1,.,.,TGCGCCAGCAGCTTCGAGACAGGCGCGGGCACCGGGGAGCTGTTTTTT,CASSFETGAGTGELFF
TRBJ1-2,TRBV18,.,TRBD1,TGTGCCAGCTCACGCGCAGCCGGGACAGACCAAGCTAACTATGGCTACACCTTC,CASSRAAGTDQANYGYTF
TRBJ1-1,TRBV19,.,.,TGTGCCAGTAGTATAAGAGGGCTGAACACTGAAGCTTTCTTT,CASSIRGLNTEAFF
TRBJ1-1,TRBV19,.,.,TGTGCCAGTAGTTTTGTGGTAAACACTGAAGCTTTCTTT,CASSFVVNTEAFF
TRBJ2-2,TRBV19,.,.,TGTGCCAGTAGTACAGGGTCCGGGGAGCTGTTTTTT,CASSTGSGELFF